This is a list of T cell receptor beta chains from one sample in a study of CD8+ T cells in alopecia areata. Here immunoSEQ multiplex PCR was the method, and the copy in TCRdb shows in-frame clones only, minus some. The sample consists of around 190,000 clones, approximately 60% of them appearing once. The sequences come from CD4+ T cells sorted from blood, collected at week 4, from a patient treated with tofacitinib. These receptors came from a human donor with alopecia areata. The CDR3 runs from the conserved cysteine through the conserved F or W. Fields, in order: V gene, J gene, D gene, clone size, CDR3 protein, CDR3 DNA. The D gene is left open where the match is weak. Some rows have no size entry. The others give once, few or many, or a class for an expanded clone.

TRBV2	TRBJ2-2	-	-	CASKATLGTGELFF	TGTGCCAGCAAGGCGACTTTGGGCACCGGGGAGCTGTTTTTT
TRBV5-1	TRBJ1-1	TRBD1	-	CASSGDRWNTEAFF	TGCGCCAGCAGCGGGGACAGATGGAACACTGAAGCTTTCTTT
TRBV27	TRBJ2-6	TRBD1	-	CASSLLGTGTGANVLTF	TGTGCCAGCAGTTTATTAGGGACAGGGACCGGGGCCAACGTCCTGACTTTC
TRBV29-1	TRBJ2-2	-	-	CSVLNTGELFF	TGCAGCGTTCTCAATACCGGGGAGCTGTTTTTT
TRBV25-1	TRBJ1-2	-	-	CASSRRAADGYTF	TGTGCCAGCAGTCGAAGGGCAGCGGATGGCTACACCTTC
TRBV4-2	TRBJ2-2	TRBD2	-	CASSPGGYANTGELFF	TGTGCCAGCAGCCCGGGGGGGTACGCGAACACCGGGGAGCTGTTTTTT
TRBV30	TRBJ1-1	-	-	CAWSRTENTEAFF	TGTGCCTGGAGCAGGACAGAGAACACTGAAGCTTTCTTT
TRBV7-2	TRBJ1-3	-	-	CASSSKTRIYF	TGTGCCAGCAGCTCTAAGACGAGGATATATTTT
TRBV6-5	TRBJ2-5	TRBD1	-	CASTLNRGGETQYF	TGTGCCAGCACTCTGAACAGGGGCGGGGAGACCCAGTACTTC
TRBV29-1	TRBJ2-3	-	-	CSVGQDTQYF	TGCAGCGTCGGACAGGATACGCAGTATTTT
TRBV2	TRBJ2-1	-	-	CASTGIYNEQFF	TGTGCCAGCACAGGGATCTACAATGAGCAGTTCTTC
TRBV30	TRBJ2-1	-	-	CAWTPGEWGNEQFF	TGTGCCTGGACTCCGGGGGAGTGGGGTAATGAGCAGTTCTTC
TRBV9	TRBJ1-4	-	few	CASSVAGPNEKLFF	TGTGCCAGCAGCGTAGCGGGACCTAATGAAAAACTGTTTTTT
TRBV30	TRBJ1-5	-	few	CACRVGGQPQHF	TGTGCCTGTAGGGTTGGCGGCCAGCCCCAGCATTTT
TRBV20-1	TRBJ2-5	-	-	CSARRQETQYF	TGCAGTGCTAGGAGACAGGAGACCCAGTACTTC
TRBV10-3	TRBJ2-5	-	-	CAIKSGSVQETQYF	TGTGCCATCAAGAGCGGGTCGGTCCAAGAGACCCAGTACTTC
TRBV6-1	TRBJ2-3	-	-	CASSERPHADTQYF	TGTGCCAGCAGTGAAAGGCCTCACGCGGATACGCAGTATTTT
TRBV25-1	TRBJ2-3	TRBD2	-	CASSSASGSIDTQYF	TGTGCCAGCAGTTCAGCTAGCGGGAGTATAGATACGCAGTATTTT
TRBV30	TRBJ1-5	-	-	CAWSKGRFNQPQHF	TGTGCCTGGAGTAAAGGACGGTTCAATCAGCCCCAGCATTTT
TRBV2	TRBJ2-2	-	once	CASDWQGNPGELFF	TGTGCCAGCGACTGGCAGGGCAACCCCGGGGAGCTGTTTTTT
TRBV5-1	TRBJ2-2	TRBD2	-	CASSGVAGPGELFF	TGCGCCAGCAGTGGAGTAGCGGGTCCCGGGGAGCTGTTTTTT
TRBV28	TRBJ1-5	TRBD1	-	CASSSGQGDNQPQHF	TGTGCCAGCAGTTCGGGACAGGGAGACAATCAGCCCCAGCATTTT
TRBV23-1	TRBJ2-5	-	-	CARPVWGIAEETQYF	TGCGCCAGACCCGTTTGGGGGATCGCGGAGGAGACCCAGTACTTC
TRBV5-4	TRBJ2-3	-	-	CASSFRGGILGDTQYF	TGTGCCAGCAGCTTCCGTGGGGGCATACTTGGGGATACGCAGTATTTT
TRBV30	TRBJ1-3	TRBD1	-	CAWTGTVSGNTIYF	TGTGCCTGGACCGGGACAGTCTCTGGAAACACCATATATTTT
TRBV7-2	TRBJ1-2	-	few	CASSLAQGRSGYTF	TGTGCCAGCAGCTTAGCTCAGGGGAGGTCTGGCTACACCTTC
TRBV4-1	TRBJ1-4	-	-	CASSQGTGQEKLFF	TGCGCCAGCAGCCAAGGAACAGGGCAGGAAAAACTGTTTTTT
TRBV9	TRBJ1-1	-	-	CASSVVGTEAFF	TGTGCCAGCAGCGTTGTCGGAACTGAAGCTTTCTTT
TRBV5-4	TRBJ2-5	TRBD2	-	CASSLVGGSEKTQYF	TGTGCCAGCAGCTTGGTTGGCGGGAGTGAAAAGACCCAGTACTTC
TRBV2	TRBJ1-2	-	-	CASSDNVGAGGYTF	TGTGCCAGCAGCGATAACGTGGGGGCGGGCGGCTACACCTTC
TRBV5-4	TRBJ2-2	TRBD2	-	CASSSTSGRAFTGELFF	TGTGCCAGCAGCTCAACTAGCGGGAGAGCCTTCACCGGGGAGCTGTTTTTT
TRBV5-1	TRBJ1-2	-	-	CASSLGGVGYGYTF	TGCGCCAGCAGCCTAGGGGGAGTAGGCTATGGCTACACCTTC
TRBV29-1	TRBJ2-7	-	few	CSVEDPGEEQYF	TGCAGCGTTGAAGATCCGGGGGAGGAGCAGTACTTC
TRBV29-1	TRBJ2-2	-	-	CSVRENQRTGELFF	TGCAGCGTTCGGGAGAACCAAAGGACCGGGGAGCTGTTTTTT
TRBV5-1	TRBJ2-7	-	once	CASSLGGSLYEQYF	TGCGCCAGCAGCTTGGGTGGGAGCCTCTACGAGCAGTACTTC
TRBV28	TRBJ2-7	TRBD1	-	CASSLDLRTGGLSSYEQYF	TGTGCCAGCAGTTTGGATCTGAGGACAGGGGGCTTGAGCTCCTACGAGCAGTACTTC
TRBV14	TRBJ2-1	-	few	CASSQVSQKQFF	TGTGCCAGCAGCCAAGTCAGTCAAAAGCAGTTCTTC
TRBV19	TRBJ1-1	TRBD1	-	CASSLFPGTGNTEAFF	TGTGCCAGTAGTCTCTTCCCCGGGACAGGGAACACTGAAGCTTTCTTT
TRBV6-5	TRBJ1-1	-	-	CASSYRGGEAFF	TGTGCCAGCAGTTACCGCGGTGGGGAAGCTTTCTTT